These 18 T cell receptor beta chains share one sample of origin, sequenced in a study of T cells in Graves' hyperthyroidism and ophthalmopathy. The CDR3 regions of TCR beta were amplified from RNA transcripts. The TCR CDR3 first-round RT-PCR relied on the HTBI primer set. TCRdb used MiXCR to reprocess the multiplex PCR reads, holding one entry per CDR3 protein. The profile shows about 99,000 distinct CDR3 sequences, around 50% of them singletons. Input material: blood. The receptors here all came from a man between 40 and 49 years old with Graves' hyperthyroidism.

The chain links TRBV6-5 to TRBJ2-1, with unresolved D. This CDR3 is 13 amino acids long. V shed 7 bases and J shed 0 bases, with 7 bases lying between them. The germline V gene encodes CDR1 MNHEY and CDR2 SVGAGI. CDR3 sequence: CASTKSSYNEQFF. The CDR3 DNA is TGTGCCAGCACGAAGAGCTCCTACAATGAGCAGTTCTTC.

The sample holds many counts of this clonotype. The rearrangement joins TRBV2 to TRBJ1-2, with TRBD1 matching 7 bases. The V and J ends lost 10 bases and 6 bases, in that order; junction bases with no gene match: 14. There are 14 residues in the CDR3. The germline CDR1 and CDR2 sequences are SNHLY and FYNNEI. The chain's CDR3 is CATEDKGGYDGYTF. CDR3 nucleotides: TGTGCCACAGAAGATAAAGGGGGCTACGATGGCTACACCTTC.

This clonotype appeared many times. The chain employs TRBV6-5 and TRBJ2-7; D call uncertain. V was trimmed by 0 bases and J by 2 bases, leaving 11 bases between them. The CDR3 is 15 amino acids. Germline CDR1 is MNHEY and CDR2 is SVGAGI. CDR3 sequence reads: CASSYSGGKPYEQYF. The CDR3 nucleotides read TGTGCCAGCAGTTACTCAGGTGGTAAACCCTACGAGCAGTACTTC.

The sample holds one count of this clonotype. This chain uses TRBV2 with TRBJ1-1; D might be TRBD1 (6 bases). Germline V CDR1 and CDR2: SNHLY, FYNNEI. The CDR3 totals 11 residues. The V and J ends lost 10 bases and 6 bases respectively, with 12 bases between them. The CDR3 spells CANGGHAEAFF. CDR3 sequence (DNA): TGTGCCAACGGGGGGCACGCTGAAGCTTTCTTT.

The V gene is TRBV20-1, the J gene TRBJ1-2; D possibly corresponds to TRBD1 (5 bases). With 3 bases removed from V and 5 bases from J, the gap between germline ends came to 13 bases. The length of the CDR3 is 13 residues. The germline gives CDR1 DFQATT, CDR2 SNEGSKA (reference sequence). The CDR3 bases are TGCAGTGCTAGGGGGGTTAGCGGGTATGGCTACACCTTC. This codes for CSARGVSGYGYTF.

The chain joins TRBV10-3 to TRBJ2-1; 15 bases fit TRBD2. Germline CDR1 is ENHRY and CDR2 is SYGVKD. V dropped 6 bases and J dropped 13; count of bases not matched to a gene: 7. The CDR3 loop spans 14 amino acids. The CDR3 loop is CAIRPGTSGGLQFF. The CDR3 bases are TGTGCCATCAGGCCCGGGACTAGCGGGGGGTTACAGTTCTTC.

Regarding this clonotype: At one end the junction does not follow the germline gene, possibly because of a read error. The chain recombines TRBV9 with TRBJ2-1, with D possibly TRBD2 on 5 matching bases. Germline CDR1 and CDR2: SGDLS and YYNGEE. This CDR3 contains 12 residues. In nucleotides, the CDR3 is TGCGCCAGCAGCGTAGAGGAGGACGAGCAGTTATTC. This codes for CASSVEEDEQLF.

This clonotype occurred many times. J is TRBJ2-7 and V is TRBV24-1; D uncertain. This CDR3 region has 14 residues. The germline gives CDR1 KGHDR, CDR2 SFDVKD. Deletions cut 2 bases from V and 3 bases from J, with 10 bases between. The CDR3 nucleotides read TGTGCCACCAGTGATTCACGGGTTGTCTACGAGCAGTACTTC. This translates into CATSDSRVVYEQYF.

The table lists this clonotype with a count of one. Here the CDR3 DNA reads TGTGCCAGCACCATCGACAATCAAGAGCAGTACTTC. It is translated as CASTIDNQEQYF. The genes are TRBV9 and TRBJ2-7; no reliable D call. V lost 6 bases and J lost 7, with 14 bases in between. In germline, CDR1 is SGDLS, CDR2 YYNGEE. CDR3 length equals 12 residues.

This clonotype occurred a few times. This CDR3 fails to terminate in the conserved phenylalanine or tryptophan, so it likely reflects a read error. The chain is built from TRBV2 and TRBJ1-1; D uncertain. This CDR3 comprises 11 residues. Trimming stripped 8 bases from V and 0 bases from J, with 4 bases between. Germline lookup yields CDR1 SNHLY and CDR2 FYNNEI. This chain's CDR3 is CASVLNTEAFL. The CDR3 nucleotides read TGTGCCAGCGTACTGAACACTGAAGCTTTCCTT.

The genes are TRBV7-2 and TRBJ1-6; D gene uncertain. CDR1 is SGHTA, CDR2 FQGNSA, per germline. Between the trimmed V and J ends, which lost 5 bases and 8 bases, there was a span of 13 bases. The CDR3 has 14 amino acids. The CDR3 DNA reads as TGTGCCAGCAGCCTACCGGGAAGTGATTCACCCCTCCACTTT. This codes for CASSLPGSDSPLHF. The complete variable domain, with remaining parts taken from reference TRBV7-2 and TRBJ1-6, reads GAGVSQSPSNKVTEKGKDVELRCDPISGHTALYWYRQSLGQGLEFLIYFQGNSAPDKSGLPSDRFSAERTGGSVSTLTIQRTQQEDSAVYLCASSLPGSDSPLHFGNGTRLTVT.

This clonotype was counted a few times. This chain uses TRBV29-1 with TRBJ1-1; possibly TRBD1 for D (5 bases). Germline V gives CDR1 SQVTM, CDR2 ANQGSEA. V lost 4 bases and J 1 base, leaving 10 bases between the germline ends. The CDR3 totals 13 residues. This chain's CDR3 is CSVVRDENTEAFF. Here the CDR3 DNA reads TGCAGCGTTGTTCGGGACGAGAACACTGAAGCTTTCTTT.

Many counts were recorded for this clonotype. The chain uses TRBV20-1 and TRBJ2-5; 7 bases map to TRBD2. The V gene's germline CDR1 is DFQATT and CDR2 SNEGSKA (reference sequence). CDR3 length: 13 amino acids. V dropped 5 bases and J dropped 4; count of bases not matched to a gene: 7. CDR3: CSAFIIAGETQYF. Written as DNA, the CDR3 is TGCAGTGCTTTCATCATAGCGGGAGAGACCCAGTACTTC.

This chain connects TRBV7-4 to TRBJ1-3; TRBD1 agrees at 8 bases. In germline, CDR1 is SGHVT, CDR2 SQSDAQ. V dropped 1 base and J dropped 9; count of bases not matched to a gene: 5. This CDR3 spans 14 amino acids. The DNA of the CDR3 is TGTGCCAGCAGCTTAGTGGGGACAGGTGGCACCATATATTTT. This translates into CASSLVGTGGTIYF.

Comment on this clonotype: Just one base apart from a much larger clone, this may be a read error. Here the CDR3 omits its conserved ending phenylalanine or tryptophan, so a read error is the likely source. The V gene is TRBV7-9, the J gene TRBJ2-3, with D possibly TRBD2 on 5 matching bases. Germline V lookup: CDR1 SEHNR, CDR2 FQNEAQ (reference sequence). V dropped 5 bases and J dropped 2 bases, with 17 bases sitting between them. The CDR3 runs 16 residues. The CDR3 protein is CASSPGRRSSTDTQYC. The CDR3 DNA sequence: TGTGCCAGCAGCCCCGGGCGGAGGTCTTCCACAGATACGCAGTATTGT.

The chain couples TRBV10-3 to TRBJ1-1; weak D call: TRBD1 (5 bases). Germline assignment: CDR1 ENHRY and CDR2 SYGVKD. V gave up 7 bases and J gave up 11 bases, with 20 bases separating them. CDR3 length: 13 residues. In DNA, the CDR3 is TGTGCCATCACAGACAGAACGAACATTGAGGCTTTCTTT. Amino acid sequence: CAITDRTNIEAFF.

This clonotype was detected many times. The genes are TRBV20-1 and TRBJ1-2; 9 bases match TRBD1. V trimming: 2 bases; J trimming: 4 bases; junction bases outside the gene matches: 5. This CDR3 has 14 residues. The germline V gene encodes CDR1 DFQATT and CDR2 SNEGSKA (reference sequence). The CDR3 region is CSARRTGEGYGYTF. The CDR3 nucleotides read TGCAGTGCTAGAAGGACAGGGGAAGGCTATGGCTACACCTTC.

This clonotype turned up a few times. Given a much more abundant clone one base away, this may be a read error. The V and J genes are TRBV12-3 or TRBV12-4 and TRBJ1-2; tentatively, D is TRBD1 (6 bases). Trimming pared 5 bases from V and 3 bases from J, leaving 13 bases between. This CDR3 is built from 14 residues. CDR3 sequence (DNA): TGTGCCAGCAGTCCCCAGGGGTACGACTATGGCTACACCTTC. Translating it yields CASSPQGYDYGYTF.